What follows is one T cell receptor (beta chain) and its context. This sample is part of a study of cytomegalovirus exposure and HLA in healthy donors. The PCR was carried out with 60 Vbeta primers and 13 Jbeta primers. Clones were read by immunoSEQ multiplex PCR, and TCRdb kept only the in-frame ones, dropping some. The sample consists of 150,000 to 200,000 clones, roughly 83% of them appearing once. Trimming stripped 7 bases from V and 9 bases from J, with 16 bases between. This CDR3 has 13 amino acids. In germline, CDR1 is MDHEN, CDR2 SYDVKM. Sequencing used PBMCs. This receptor was obtained from a boy aged 5-17 years in good health and CMV-seronegative. The V call is TRBV28, the J call TRBJ2-4; D call uncertain. CDR3 loop: CASTSGLGSIQYF. In DNA, the CDR3 is TGTGCCAGCACTTCAGGTCTTGGTAGCATTCAGTACTTC.